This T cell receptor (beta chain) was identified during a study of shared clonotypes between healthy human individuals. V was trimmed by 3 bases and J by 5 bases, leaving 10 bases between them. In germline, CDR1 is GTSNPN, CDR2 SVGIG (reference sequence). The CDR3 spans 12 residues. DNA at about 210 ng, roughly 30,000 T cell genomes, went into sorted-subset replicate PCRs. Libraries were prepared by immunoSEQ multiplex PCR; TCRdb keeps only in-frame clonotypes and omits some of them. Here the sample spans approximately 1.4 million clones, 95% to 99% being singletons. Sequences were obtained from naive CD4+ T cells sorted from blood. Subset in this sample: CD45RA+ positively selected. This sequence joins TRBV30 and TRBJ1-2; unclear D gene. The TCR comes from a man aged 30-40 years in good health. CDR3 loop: CAWRTALYGYTF. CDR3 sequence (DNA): TGTGCCTGGAGGACTGCTTTGTATGGCTACACCTTC.